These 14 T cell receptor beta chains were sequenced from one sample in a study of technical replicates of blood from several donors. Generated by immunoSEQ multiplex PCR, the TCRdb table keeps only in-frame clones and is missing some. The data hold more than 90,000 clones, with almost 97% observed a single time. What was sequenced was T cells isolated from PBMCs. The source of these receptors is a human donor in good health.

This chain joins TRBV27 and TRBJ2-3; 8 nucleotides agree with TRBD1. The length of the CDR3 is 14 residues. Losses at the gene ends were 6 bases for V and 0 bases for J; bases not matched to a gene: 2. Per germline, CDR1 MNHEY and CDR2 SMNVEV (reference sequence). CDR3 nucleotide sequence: TGTGCCAGCAGCGGACAGGGAAGCACAGATACGCAGTATTTT. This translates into CASSGQGSTDTQYF.

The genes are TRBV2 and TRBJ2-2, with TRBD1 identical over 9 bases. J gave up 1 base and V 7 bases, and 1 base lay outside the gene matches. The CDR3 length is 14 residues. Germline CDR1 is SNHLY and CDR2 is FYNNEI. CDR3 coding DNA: TGTGCCAGCAAGGGACAGGGGAACACCGGGGAGCTGTTTTTT. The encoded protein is CASKGQGNTGELFF.

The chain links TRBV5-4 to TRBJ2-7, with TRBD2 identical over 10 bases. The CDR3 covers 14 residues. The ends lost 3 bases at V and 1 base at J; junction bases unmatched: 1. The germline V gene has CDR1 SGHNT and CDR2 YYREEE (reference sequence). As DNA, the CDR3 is TGTGCCAGCAGCTCTAGCGGGAGATCCTACGAGCAGTACTTC. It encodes CASSSSGRSYEQYF.

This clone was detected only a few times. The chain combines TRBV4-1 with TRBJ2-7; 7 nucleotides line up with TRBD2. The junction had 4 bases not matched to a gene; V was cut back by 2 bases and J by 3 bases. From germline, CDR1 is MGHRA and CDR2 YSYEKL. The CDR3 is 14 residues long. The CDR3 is CASSQSSGRYEQYF. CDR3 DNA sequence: TGCGCCAGCAGCCAAAGTAGCGGGCGCTACGAGCAGTACTTC.

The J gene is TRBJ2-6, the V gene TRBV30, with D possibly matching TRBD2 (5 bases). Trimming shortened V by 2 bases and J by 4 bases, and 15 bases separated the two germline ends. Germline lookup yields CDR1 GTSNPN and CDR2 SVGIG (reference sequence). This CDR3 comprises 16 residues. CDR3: CAWSQDGSLGANVLTF. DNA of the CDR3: TGTGCCTGGAGTCAGGATGGGAGCCTGGGGGCCAACGTCCTGACTTTC.

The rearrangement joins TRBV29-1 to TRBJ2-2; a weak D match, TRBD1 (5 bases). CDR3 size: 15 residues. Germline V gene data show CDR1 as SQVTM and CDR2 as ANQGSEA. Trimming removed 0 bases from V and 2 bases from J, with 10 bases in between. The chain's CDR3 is CSVEDRAYNTGELFF. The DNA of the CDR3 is TGCAGCGTTGAAGACAGGGCCTATAACACCGGGGAGCTGTTTTTT.

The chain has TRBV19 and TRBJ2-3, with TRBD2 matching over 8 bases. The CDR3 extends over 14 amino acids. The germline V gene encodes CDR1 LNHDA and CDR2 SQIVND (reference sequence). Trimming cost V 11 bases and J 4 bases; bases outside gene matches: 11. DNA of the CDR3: TGTGCCTTCGGCGGGAGGAATTTGGCAGATACGCAGTATTTT. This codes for CAFGGRNLADTQYF.

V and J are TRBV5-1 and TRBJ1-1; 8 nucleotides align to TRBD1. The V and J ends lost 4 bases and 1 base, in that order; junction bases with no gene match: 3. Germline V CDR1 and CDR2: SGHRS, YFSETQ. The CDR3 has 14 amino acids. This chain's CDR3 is CASSHGQGNTEAFF. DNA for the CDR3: TGCGCCAGCAGCCATGGACAGGGGAACACTGAAGCTTTCTTT.

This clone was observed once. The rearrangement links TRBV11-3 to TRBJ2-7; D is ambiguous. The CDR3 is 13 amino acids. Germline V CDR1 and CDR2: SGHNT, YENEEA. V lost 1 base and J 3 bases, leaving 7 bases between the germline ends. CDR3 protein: CASSLVNSYEQYF. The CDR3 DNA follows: TGTGCCAGCAGCTTAGTCAACAGCTACGAGCAGTACTTC.

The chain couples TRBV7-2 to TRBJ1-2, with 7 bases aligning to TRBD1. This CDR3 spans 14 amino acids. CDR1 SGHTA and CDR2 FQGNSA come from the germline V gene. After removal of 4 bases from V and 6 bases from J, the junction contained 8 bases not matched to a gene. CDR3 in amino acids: CASSSRTGSDGYTF. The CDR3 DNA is TGTGCCAGCAGCTCACGGACAGGCTCGGATGGCTACACCTTC.

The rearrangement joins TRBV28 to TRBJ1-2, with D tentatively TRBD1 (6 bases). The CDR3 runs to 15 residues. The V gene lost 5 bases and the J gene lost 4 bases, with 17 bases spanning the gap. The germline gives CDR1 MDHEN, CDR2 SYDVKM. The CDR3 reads CASSPPAGGGYGYTF. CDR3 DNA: TGTGCCAGCAGTCCACCAGCGGGGGGCGGCTATGGCTACACCTTC.

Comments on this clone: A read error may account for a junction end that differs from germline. In nucleotides, the CDR3 is TGTGCCAGCAGTTTAGGGGGGCAGGTGAACACTGAAGCTTTCTTT. It encodes CASSLGGQVNTEAFF. The chain is built from TRBV7-2 and TRBJ1-1; D is possibly TRBD1 (6 bases). Germline V CDR1 and CDR2: SGHTA, FQGNSA. The CDR3 runs to 15 residues. The full variable domain, in which reference TRBV7-2 and TRBJ1-1 provide the parts outside the CDR3, is GAGVSQSPSNKVTEKGKDVELRCDPISGHTALYWYRQSLGQGLEFLIYFQGNSAPDKSGLPSDRFSAERTGGSVSTLTIQRTQQEDSAVYLCASSLGGQVNTEAFFGQGTRLTVV.

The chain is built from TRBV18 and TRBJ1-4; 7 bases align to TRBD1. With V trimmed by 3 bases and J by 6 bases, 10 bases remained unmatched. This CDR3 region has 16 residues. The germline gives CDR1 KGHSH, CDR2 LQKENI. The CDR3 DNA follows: TGTGCCAGCTCACCTACCCGGGACAGAGCCTATGAAAAACTGTTTTTT. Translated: CASSPTRDRAYEKLFF.

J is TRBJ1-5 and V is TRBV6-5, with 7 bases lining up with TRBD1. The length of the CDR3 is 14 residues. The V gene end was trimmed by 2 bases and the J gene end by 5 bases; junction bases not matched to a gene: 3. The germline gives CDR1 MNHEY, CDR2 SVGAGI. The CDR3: CASSYRDSDQPQHF. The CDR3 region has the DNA TGTGCCAGCAGTTACCGGGACAGTGATCAGCCCCAGCATTTT.